This entry features one T cell receptor beta chain sequence. Its target is unknown. In nominal health when sampled, donors likely had unrecorded immune exposures nonetheless. This specimen belongs to a study of cytomegalovirus exposure and HLA in healthy donors. Germline V CDR1 and CDR2: SGHTA, FQGNSA. V was clipped by 5 bases and J by 3 bases; unmatched bases: 3. The CDR3 loop spans 13 amino acids. Findings and limits, study-wide: Researchers catalogued about 150 TCR beta chains as cytomegalovirus-associated.

With 60 Vbeta and 13 Jbeta primers, the PCR was carried out. TCRdb's table, derived via immunoSEQ multiplex PCR, lists solely in-frame clones and lacks some. The sample holds 160,000 or so clones, around 80% seen once. The genes are TRBV7-2 and TRBJ2-7; 8 bases map to TRBD2. The source is a man in his forties in good health and CMV-seronegative. Sequencing input: PBMCs. This chain's CDR3 is CASSPRGGYEQYF. Written as DNA, the CDR3 is TGTGCCAGCAGCCCACGGGGGGGCTACGAGCAGTACTTC.